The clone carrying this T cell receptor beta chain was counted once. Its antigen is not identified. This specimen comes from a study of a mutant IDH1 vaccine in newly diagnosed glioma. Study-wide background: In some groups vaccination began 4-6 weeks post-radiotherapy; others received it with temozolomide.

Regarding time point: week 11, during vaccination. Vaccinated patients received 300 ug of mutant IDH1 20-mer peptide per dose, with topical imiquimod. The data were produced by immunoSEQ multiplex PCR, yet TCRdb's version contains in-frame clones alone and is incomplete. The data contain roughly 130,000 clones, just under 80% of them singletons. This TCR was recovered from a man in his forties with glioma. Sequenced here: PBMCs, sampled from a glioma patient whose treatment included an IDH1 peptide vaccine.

CDR3 DNA sequence: TGTGCCAGCAGCGGAGACGGGACAGGGAATGAAAAACTGTTTTTT. Protein sequence: CASSGDGTGNEKLFF. This chain uses TRBV9 with TRBJ1-4, with 9 nucleotides matching TRBD1. Germline trimming cut 3 bases from V and 5 bases from J; bases unmatched to any gene: 5. This CDR3 is 15 amino acids long. Germline values: CDR1 SGDLS, CDR2 YYNGEE.